Listed here are 11 T cell receptor beta chains from one sample, sequenced in a study of blood T cell repertoires in COVID-19. Generated by immunoSEQ multiplex PCR, the TCRdb table keeps only in-frame clones and is missing some. The sample carries under 300,000 clones, about 86% recorded once. Sequencing was carried out using peripheral blood. The source is a woman in her 70s with COVID-19, enrolled during active disease.

Ten or more counts support this clone. This chain uses TRBV2 with TRBJ2-3, with D tentatively TRBD1 (6 bases). V shed 8 bases and J shed 0 bases, with 15 bases lying between them. Germline values: CDR1 SNHLY, CDR2 FYNNEI. CDR3 length equals 15 residues. Here the CDR3 DNA reads TGTGCCAGCGCCCGAGACAGGACAAGCACAGATACGCAGTATTTT. It is translated as CASARDRTSTDTQYF.

The genes are TRBV13 and TRBJ2-3; 9 nucleotides agree with TRBD1. V gave up 5 bases and J gave up 8 bases; unmatched junction bases: 14. The germline V gene has CDR1 PRHDT and CDR2 FYEKMQ (reference sequence). CDR3 length: 16 amino acids. The CDR3 spells CASSRPGQGGSVTQYF. The CDR3 coding sequence is TGTGCCAGCAGCCGTCCGGGACAGGGTGGTTCGGTTACGCAGTATTTT.

Worth noting for this clone: One end of the junction varies from germline; a read error may be responsible. This chain connects TRBV28 to TRBJ1-3; TRBD1 might be the D (6 bases). From germline, CDR1 is MDHEN and CDR2 SYDVKM. This CDR3 is 11 amino acids long. CDR3 amino acids: CASSYRTDRDF. The CDR3 DNA sequence: TGTGCCAGCAGTTACCGGACAGACCGAGATTTT.

This clone was seen only once. The genes are TRBV5-1 and TRBJ1-1; 7 bases agree with TRBD1. The V gene end was trimmed by 3 bases and the J gene end by 8 bases; junction bases not matched to a gene: 10. The germline V gene encodes CDR1 SGHRS and CDR2 YFSETQ. The CDR3 sequence is 14 residues long. CDR3 coding DNA: TGCGCCAGCAGCTCCGGGACAGAGGAGGTGGAAGCTTTCTTT. Amino acid sequence: CASSSGTEEVEAFF.

In its sample, this clone was seen a few times. The chain couples TRBV27 to TRBJ2-2; a weak D match, TRBD2 (7 bases). Trimming pared 0 bases from V and 4 bases from J, leaving 15 bases between. CDR1 and CDR2 from the germline V gene are MNHEY and SMNVEV (reference sequence). The CDR3 consists of 17 residues. CDR3 protein: CASSLSGGRTATGELFF. As DNA, the CDR3 is TGTGCCAGCAGTTTATCCGGGGGGCGTACCGCCACCGGGGAGCTGTTTTTT.

The chain is built from TRBV3-1 (or the pseudogene TRBV3-2) and TRBJ1-6; D is unresolved. V gave up 5 bases and J gave up 9 bases, with 14 bases separating them. CDR1 is LGHDT and CDR2 is YNNKEL in the germline V gene (reference sequence). This CDR3 comprises 14 residues. This CDR3 is CASSENNRGSPLHF. The CDR3 nucleotides read TGTGCCAGCAGCGAGAATAATCGGGGTTCACCCCTCCACTTT.

The rearrangement links TRBV2 to TRBJ1-1; D not certain. Trimming cost V 2 bases and J 2 bases, with 9 bases left between them. Germline CDR1 reads SNHLY; CDR2 reads FYNNEI. The CDR3 has 14 amino acids. The chain's CDR3 is CASSESGYNTEAFF. The CDR3 DNA reads TGTGCCAGCAGTGAATCCGGGTATAACACTGAAGCTTTCTTT. Drawing the rest from reference TRBV2 and TRBJ1-1, the complete variable domain is EPEVTQTPSHQVTQMGQEVILRCVPISNHLYFYWYRQILGQKVEFLVSFYNNEISEKSEIFDDQFSVERPDGSNFTLKIRSTKLEDSAMYFCASSESGYNTEAFFGQGTRLTVV.

The chain is built from TRBV6-5 and TRBJ2-2, with D hard to call. CDR1 and CDR2 (germline): MNHEY, SVGAGI. Trimming took 6 bases from V and 3 from J, leaving 8 bases between them. There are 13 residues in the CDR3. CDR3 protein: CASRLDYTGELFF. CDR3 in DNA: TGTGCCAGCAGACTTGACTACACCGGGGAGCTGTTTTTT.

The V and J genes are TRBV6-4 and TRBJ2-3, with D possibly TRBD2 on 6 matching bases. V lost 0 bases and J 2 bases, leaving 9 bases between the germline ends. The CDR3 covers 15 residues. The germline CDR1 and CDR2 sequences are MRHNA and SNTAGT. CDR3 sequence: CASSDSMGLTDTQYF. DNA for the CDR3: TGTGCCAGCAGTGACTCGATGGGACTCACAGATACGCAGTATTTT.

This clone has just a few counts. Other DNA sequences of this sample code for an identical CDR3. V and J are TRBV6-2 or TRBV6-3 and TRBJ1-2; D ambiguous. Trimming left V 2 bases short and J 6 bases short, with 4 bases between. Germline-derived CDR1 and CDR2 are MNHEY and SVGEGT. This CDR3 is 11 amino acids long. The CDR3 DNA reads as TGTGCCAGCAGTTACCCCGATGGCTACACCTTC. The encoded protein is CASSYPDGYTF.

The gene calls are TRBV6-6 and TRBJ1-2; D gene uncertain. Germline-derived CDR1 and CDR2 are MNHNY and SVGAGI (reference sequence). Trimming cost V 2 bases and J 5 bases, with 15 bases left between them. The CDR3 loop spans 15 amino acids. CDR3 nucleotide sequence: TGTGCCAGCAGTTACCCCCCCCAATCGGGGTATGGCTACACCTTC. This translates into CASSYPPQSGYGYTF.